There are many counts of the clone carrying this TCR beta chain. This entry belongs to a study of molecular identifiers for immune sequencing clone quantification. This CDR3 comprises 16 residues. The germline V gene encodes CDR1 SQVTM and CDR2 ANQGSEA. V gave up 2 bases and J gave up 2 bases; unmatched junction bases: 6. Via MiXCR, TCRdb re-called the PCR reads, giving one row per CDR3 protein. The table shows a few hundred thousand distinct CDR3 sequences, with 24% occurring only once. This chain joins TRBV29-1 and TRBJ2-3, with 11 bases identical to TRBD2. This TCR came from a human donor in good health. Some libraries in this study had Jurkat cell RNA spiked in. Input material: naive CD8+ T cells from blood, with Jurkat cell RNA spiked in. Subset here: FACS-sorted CD8+CD4-CCR7+CD45RA+ naive T cells. CDR3 loop: CSVESPTSGTTDTQYF. In DNA, the CDR3 is TGCAGCGTTGAATCCCCGACTAGCGGGACCACAGATACGCAGTATTTT.